This TCR beta chain comes out of a study of blood T cell repertoires in COVID-19. Study overall: The samples span acute and convalescent COVID-19 from the United States, Italy and Spain. From T cells, B-cell-depleted T cells, or PBMCs came the material, which was cDNA or gDNA.

In the authors' methods: Amplification with reference gene primers provided the estimates of nucleated cell counts. The data were produced by immunoSEQ multiplex PCR, yet TCRdb's version contains in-frame clones alone and is incomplete. V, J and clone size reflect that table, while D and trimming were determined from the DNA. The data show about 240,000 clones, with around 90% seen just once and about 7.1% held by the top ten. Trimming at V came to 10 bases and at J to 3 bases, leaving 3 bases not matched to a gene. The CDR3 has 14 amino acids. Germline CDR1 MNHEY, CDR2 SVGAGI. The source is a woman in her 70s with active or convalescent COVID-19. Sequenced: peripheral blood. The chain couples TRBV6-5 to TRBJ2-6, with 10 nucleotides matching TRBD1. In nucleotides, the CDR3 is TGTGCCACAGGGACAGGGGTTGGGGCCAACGTCCTGACTTTC. Its translation: CATGTGVGANVLTF.